These 27 T cell receptor beta chains came from one sample sequenced in a study of PD-L1 blockade in urothelial cancer. Clones were sequenced by immunoSEQ multiplex PCR, and TCRdb holds only the in-frame ones, with some missing. The table lists about 82,000 clones, around nine tenths of them singletons. This material consisted of PBMCs, taken around atezolizumab (anti-PD-L1) treatment. These receptors all come from a man in his fifties or sixties with urothelial cancer.

This chain connects TRBV27 to TRBJ2-7, with 11 bases identical to TRBD2. With V trimmed by 3 bases and J by 5 bases, 6 bases remained unmatched. Germline V gene data show CDR1 as MNHEY and CDR2 as SMNVEV (reference sequence). This CDR3 is built from 15 residues. CDR3 residues: CASSFGTSGSDEQYF. The CDR3 DNA follows: TGTGCCAGCAGTTTTGGTACTAGCGGGAGCGACGAGCAGTACTTC.

The chain employs TRBV18 and TRBJ2-3; D remains ambiguous. The CDR3 spans 14 residues. Germline V gene data show CDR1 as KGHSH and CDR2 as LQKENI. V lost 4 bases and J 3 bases, leaving 11 bases between the germline ends. The CDR3 reads CASSLATGTDTQYF. Here the CDR3 DNA reads TGTGCCAGCTCACTGGCAACCGGGACAGATACGCAGTATTTT.

For this clone: This CDR3 is also generated by other DNA sequences in the sample. This sequence joins TRBV28 and TRBJ1-5, with TRBD1 matching over 7 bases. V lost 2 bases to trimming and J lost 7 bases; unmatched junction nucleotides: 5. Germline V gene sequence: CDR1 MDHEN, CDR2 SYDVKM. The CDR3 contains 14 residues. CDR3 protein: CASSLTGVGQPQHF. DNA for the CDR3: TGTGCCAGCAGTTTAACAGGGGTGGGGCAGCCCCAGCATTTT.

The V call is TRBV7-8, the J call TRBJ2-1, with a weak D call TRBD2 (5 bases). The CDR3 spans 14 residues. With 5 bases removed from V and 14 bases from J, the gap between germline ends came to 22 bases. Germline V lookup: CDR1 SGHVS, CDR2 FQNEAQ. CDR3 amino acids: CASSRSNGLPLEFF. The DNA of the CDR3 is TGTGCCAGCAGCCGCTCAAACGGACTCCCGTTGGAGTTCTTC.

The chain combines TRBV7-2 with TRBJ2-7, with TRBD2 matching over 14 bases. The CDR3 extends over 19 amino acids. CDR1 is SGHTA and CDR2 is FQGNSA in the germline V gene. Trimming removed 6 bases from V and 1 base from J; junction bases left unmatched: 14. DNA for the CDR3: TGTGCCAGCAGTTTCTACGGAGGGACTAGCGGGAGTCGGTCCTACGAGCAGTACTTC. This gives the protein CASSFYGGTSGSRSYEQYF.

This chain connects TRBV10-3 to TRBJ2-3; 11 bases map to TRBD2. The CDR3 is 14 amino acids. Germline V lookup: CDR1 ENHRY, CDR2 SYGVKD. Unmatched junction bases numbered 3, after V lost 10 bases and J lost 0 bases. In DNA, the CDR3 is TGTGCCACTAGACTAGCGGGAAGCACAGATACGCAGTATTTT. Its translation: CATRLAGSTDTQYF.

The V gene is TRBV7-2, the J gene TRBJ2-3; D may be TRBD2 (5 bases). V was shortened by 5 bases and J by 0 bases, with 12 bases between the two germline ends. The CDR3 sequence is 15 residues long. Germline V gene data show CDR1 as SGHTA and CDR2 as FQGNSA. The CDR3 sequence: CASSRRVGSTDTQYF. DNA of the CDR3: TGTGCCAGCAGCCGGCGGGTCGGGAGCACAGATACGCAGTATTTT. Using reference TRBV7-2 and TRBJ2-3 for the parts outside the CDR3, the full variable domain is GAGVSQSPSNKVTEKGKDVELRCDPISGHTALYWYRQSLGQGLEFLIYFQGNSAPDKSGLPSDRFSAERTGGSVSTLTIQRTQQEDSAVYLCASSRRVGSTDTQYFGPGTRLTVL.

The chain combines TRBV7-2 with TRBJ1-2, with 9 bases lining up with TRBD1. The germline V gene has CDR1 SGHTA and CDR2 FQGNSA. The CDR3 runs to 13 residues. V lost 5 bases to trimming and J lost 6 bases; unmatched junction nucleotides: 4. The CDR3 DNA sequence: TGTGCCAGCAGCATAGACAGGGGGGATGGCTACACCTTC. Translating gives CASSIDRGDGYTF.

The J gene is TRBJ2-7, the V gene TRBV11-2, with 10 positions matching TRBD1. V lost 5 bases to trimming and J lost 3 bases; unmatched junction nucleotides: 7. The CDR3 consists of 15 residues. CDR1 is SGHAT and CDR2 is FQNNGV in the germline V gene. CDR3 loop: CASSTSTGGGYEQYF. The DNA for the CDR3 is TGTGCCAGCAGCACCTCGACAGGGGGCGGCTACGAGCAGTACTTC.

V usage is TRBV5-6 and J usage is TRBJ2-2; a possible D gene is TRBD2 (6 bases). CDR1 is SGHDT and CDR2 is YYEEEE in the germline V gene. Trimming took off 1 base at V and 2 bases at J, with 9 bases between the two ends. This CDR3 is built from 15 residues. CDR3 amino acids: CASSLRGLNTGELFF. CDR3 nucleotides: TGTGCCAGCAGCTTGCGAGGACTAAACACCGGGGAGCTGTTTTTT.

The chain joins TRBV5-1 to TRBJ2-7; D is perhaps TRBD1 (5 bases). The CDR3 runs to 14 residues. Per germline, CDR1 SGHRS and CDR2 YFSETQ. V lost 0 bases to trimming and J lost 3 bases, with 10 bases between them. Here the CDR3 reads CASSLGDRYYEQYF. Here the CDR3 DNA reads TGCGCCAGCAGCTTGGGAGACAGATACTACGAGCAGTACTTC.

This chain uses TRBV7-2 with TRBJ1-1, with 10 bases fitting TRBD1. V lost 4 bases, J lost 5 bases, and 4 bases stayed unmatched. The V gene's germline CDR1 is SGHTA and CDR2 FQGNSA. The CDR3 is 14 residues long. The CDR3 nucleotides are TGTGCCAGCAGCTCGGGACAGGGGAGGACTGAAGCTTTCTTT. Translation: CASSSGQGRTEAFF. The whole variable domain, filled in from reference TRBV7-2 and TRBJ1-1, reads GAGVSQSPSNKVTEKGKDVELRCDPISGHTALYWYRQSLGQGLEFLIYFQGNSAPDKSGLPSDRFSAERTGGSVSTLTIQRTQQEDSAVYLCASSSGQGRTEAFFGQGTRLTVV.

This chain links TRBV10-3 with TRBJ2-2, with 7 bases lining up with TRBD1. V was pared by 8 bases and J by 4 bases, with 7 bases of the junction left unmatched. CDR3 length: 14 amino acids. The germline CDR1 and CDR2 sequences are ENHRY and SYGVKD. The CDR3 region is CAIGGQATTGELFF. The CDR3 DNA sequence: TGTGCCATCGGAGGACAGGCGACCACCGGGGAGCTGTTTTTT.

V usage is TRBV7-2 and J usage is TRBJ2-7; 10 bases are a match to TRBD1. Per the germline V gene, CDR1 is SGHTA and CDR2 is FQGNSA. CDR3 length equals 15 residues. V was clipped by 8 bases and J by 6 bases; unmatched bases: 13. The CDR3 loop reads CASAPAGTGAGEQYF. In DNA, the CDR3 is TGTGCCAGCGCCCCAGCGGGGACAGGGGCAGGCGAGCAGTACTTC.

This clone has a single count. The chain is built from TRBV18 and TRBJ2-5; the match to TRBD2 covers 10 bases. The V and J ends lost 2 bases and 2 bases, in that order; junction bases with no gene match: 2. Per the germline V gene, CDR1 is KGHSH and CDR2 is LQKENI. The CDR3 is 15 residues long. The chain's CDR3 is CASSPGTSVQETQYF. CDR3 sequence (DNA): TGTGCCAGCTCACCAGGGACTAGCGTTCAAGAGACCCAGTACTTC.

J is TRBJ2-5 and V is TRBV6-5; the match to TRBD1 covers 9 bases. V lost 2 bases to trimming and J lost 3 bases; unmatched junction nucleotides: 7. Germline CDR1 MNHEY, CDR2 SVGAGI. The length of the CDR3 is 16 residues. The CDR3 is CASSYLRGDREETQYF. The CDR3 DNA is TGTGCCAGCAGTTACCTACGCGGGGACAGGGAAGAGACCCAGTACTTC.

In its sample, this clone was seen once. The chain carries TRBV7-7 and TRBJ2-1, with D perhaps matching TRBD1 (5 bases). Per germline, CDR1 SSHAT and CDR2 FNYEAQ (reference sequence). This CDR3 is 16 amino acids long. The V and J ends lost 1 base and 0 bases respectively, with 10 bases between them. CDR3 in amino acids: CASSLGSQGSYNEQFF. The CDR3, as DNA: TGTGCCAGCAGCTTAGGAAGTCAGGGCTCCTACAATGAGCAGTTCTTC.

The gene calls are TRBV20-1 and TRBJ2-4; D gene ambiguous. Looked up from germline, CDR1 is DFQATT and CDR2 is SNEGSKA (reference sequence). Trimming cost V 3 bases and J 7 bases, with 7 bases left between them. CDR3 length equals 11 residues. The CDR3 DNA reads as TGCAGTGCTAGTTCCGGGAACATTCAGTACTTC. Its protein is CSASSGNIQYF.

The chain recombines TRBV7-6 with TRBJ2-3; 9 bases line up with TRBD1. Trimming at V came to 5 bases and at J to 2 bases, leaving 11 bases not matched to a gene. From germline, CDR1 is SGHVS and CDR2 FNYEAQ. The CDR3 is 17 residues long. CDR3 loop: CASSPPEGTGNTDTQYF. In DNA, the CDR3 is TGTGCCAGCAGCCCCCCCGAAGGGACAGGGAACACAGATACGCAGTATTTT.

The chain links TRBV9 to TRBJ2-7, with a possible D match to TRBD2 (6 bases). CDR1 is SGDLS and CDR2 is YYNGEE in the germline V gene. This CDR3 is built from 15 residues. Trimming took 2 bases from V and 0 from J, leaving 12 bases between them. The CDR3 region is CASSVGSGLSYEQYF. CDR3 sequence (DNA): TGTGCCAGCAGCGTCGGTAGCGGTCTCTCCTACGAGCAGTACTTC.

The chain recombines TRBV4-1 with TRBJ2-3; D might be TRBD2 (5 bases). The CDR3 has 16 amino acids. Trimming left V 6 bases short and J 1 base short, with 17 bases between. CDR1 is MGHRA and CDR2 is YSYEKL in the germline V gene. The CDR3 DNA reads as TGCGCCAGCAGGGCTGGGCGGGCTTATCGCACAGATACGCAGTATTTT. This codes for CASRAGRAYRTDTQYF.

The chain carries TRBV7-3 and TRBJ2-3, with 9 bases lining up with TRBD2. This CDR3 spans 17 amino acids. V lost 2 bases and J lost 5; bases outside the gene matches: 11. Germline CDR1 SGHTA, CDR2 FQGTGA. CDR3 coding DNA: TGTGCCAGCAGCTTAGGTAGCGGGAGAAGTGGGGGAGATACGCAGTATTTT. Its translation: CASSLGSGRSGGDTQYF.

J is TRBJ1-2 and V is TRBV5-1, with 8 positions matching TRBD1. Germline CDR1 and CDR2: SGHRS and YFSETQ. The CDR3 length is 14 residues. After removal of 0 bases from V and 4 bases from J, the junction contained 2 bases not matched to a gene. CDR3 residues: CASSLGDRSYGYTF. DNA for the CDR3: TGCGCCAGCAGCTTGGGGGACAGGAGCTATGGCTACACCTTC. Supplemented by reference TRBV5-1 and TRBJ1-2, the full variable domain reads KAGVTQTPRYLIKTRGQQVTLSCSPISGHRSVSWYQQTPGQGLQFLFEYFSETQRNKGNFPGRFSGRQFSNSRSEMNVSTLELGDSALYLCASSLGDRSYGYTFGSGTRLTVV.

This chain's CDR3 is CASSSEGGELFF. The CDR3, as DNA: TGTGCCAGCAGCTCCGAGGGCGGGGAGCTGTTTTTT. This chain uses TRBV11-3 with TRBJ2-2; maybe TRBD2 (5 bases). The CDR3 runs 12 residues. V shed 4 bases and J shed 7 bases, with 7 bases lying between them. The germline gives CDR1 SGHNT, CDR2 YENEEA.

The V gene is TRBV7-2, the J gene TRBJ2-3; TRBD2 aligns across 7 bases. Looked up from germline, CDR1 is SGHTA and CDR2 is FQGNSA. The CDR3 has 14 residues. The V gene end was trimmed by 5 bases and the J gene end by 4 bases; junction bases not matched to a gene: 6. CDR3 nucleotide sequence: TGTGCCAGCAGCACCCGACTAGCATCAGATACGCAGTATTTT. This sequence encodes CASSTRLASDTQYF.

The chain joins TRBV29-1 to TRBJ2-3, with D uncertain. Germline CDR1 SQVTM, CDR2 ANQGSEA. The V and J ends lost 3 bases and 5 bases respectively, with 6 bases between them. There are 11 residues in the CDR3. The CDR3 nucleotides read TGCAGCGTTGACGTCGGAGATACGCAGTATTTT. This sequence encodes CSVDVGDTQYF.

The rearrangement uses TRBV30 and TRBJ2-2; TRBD1 matches at 9 bases. The CDR3 has 16 residues. The junction had 10 bases not matched to a gene; V was cut back by 4 bases and J by 4 bases. From germline, CDR1 is GTSNPN and CDR2 SVGIG (reference sequence). The CDR3 sequence: CAWNTPGQGVTGELFF. The CDR3 DNA reads TGTGCCTGGAATACTCCGGGACAGGGTGTCACCGGGGAGCTGTTTTTT.